This T cell receptor (beta chain) was obtained from a study of T cells and Merkel cell carcinoma outcomes. Study outcomes and limitations: Reportedly, T-cell repertoire with density predicts Merkel cell carcinoma outcomes.

Only one count was recorded for this clone. No antigen is known for it. CDR1 and CDR2 from the germline V gene are MNHNY and SVGAGI (reference sequence). Trimming took off 7 bases at V and 7 bases at J, with 18 bases between the two ends. The CDR3 totals 14 residues. Sequencing used immunoSEQ multiplex PCR; TCRdb keeps in-frame clones, though not all of them. Counted here are about 6,400 clones, more than 70% occurring once; the ten biggest clones make up over 13%. The J gene is TRBJ2-3, the V gene TRBV6-6; D is perhaps TRBD1 (5 bases). The sample consisted of tumor tissue from Merkel cell carcinoma. This sequence originates from a human donor with Merkel cell carcinoma. Some clones in this sample may be carry-over from other donors' samples. The CDR3 here is CASTNQGSSYTQYF. DNA for the CDR3: TGTGCCAGCACGAACCAGGGTTCGTCATATACGCAGTATTTT.